This record looks at one T cell receptor (beta chain) sequence and its context. The antigen is unknown. This sample was included in a study of OX40 agonist ivuxolimab in advanced cancers. Across the whole study: Every 2 weeks, patients received ivuxolimab intravenously, dosed at 0.01 to 10 mg/kg.

The table came from immunoSEQ multiplex PCR; TCRdb's copy has only in-frame clones and leaves some out. This table has fewer than 85,000 clones, roughly 76% appearing once. Study-level points and caveats: Some nonresponders likewise displayed low normalized T-cell clonal expansion.

The TCR was taken from an adult with an advanced solid tumor such as melanoma, head and neck, liver or kidney cancer. Sequences were derived from CD4+ or CD8+ T cells sorted from blood, sampled in a trial of the OX40 agonist ivuxolimab.

CDR3 in amino acids: CASSIVWDRKETQYF. In DNA, the CDR3 is TGTGCCAGTAGTATAGTATGGGACAGAAAAGAGACCCAGTACTTC. The rearrangement uses TRBV19 and TRBJ2-5; 7 bases agree with TRBD1. The length of the CDR3 is 15 residues. The V gene's germline CDR1 is LNHDA and CDR2 SQIVND (reference sequence). Trimming took 1 base from V and 3 from J; bases not matched to a gene: 5.